The clone carrying this T cell receptor (beta chain) has ten or more counts. Its specificity is unknown. Amplified TCR beta CDR3 regions derived from RNA transcripts. First-round RT-PCR targeting the TCR CDR3 was performed with the HTBI primer set. TCRdb fed the multiplex PCR reads into MiXCR, producing one record per CDR3 protein. The sample records 500,000 to 550,000 distinct CDR3 sequences, about a fifth being singletons. Graves' hyperthyroidism was deemed stable absent ophthalmopathy progression within 18 months. PBMCs were obtained from 7.5 to 10 ml fresh peripheral blood. The V end was cut by 4 bases, the J end by 8 bases, with 12 bases between. Germline V lookup: CDR1 SGHRS, CDR2 YFSETQ. The CDR3 loop spans 12 amino acids. The data were taken from a study of T cells in Graves' hyperthyroidism and ophthalmopathy. Study-wide findings and caveats: Among thyroid clonotypes expanded above 0.001, most also appeared in blood.

This receptor was obtained from a man aged 18 to 35 with Graves' hyperthyroidism. Sequenced: blood. The V gene is TRBV5-1, the J gene TRBJ1-2; D uncertain. The DNA of the CDR3 is TGCGCCAGCAGCACCGACTCCAGGGGCTACACCTTC. Protein product: CASSTDSRGYTF.